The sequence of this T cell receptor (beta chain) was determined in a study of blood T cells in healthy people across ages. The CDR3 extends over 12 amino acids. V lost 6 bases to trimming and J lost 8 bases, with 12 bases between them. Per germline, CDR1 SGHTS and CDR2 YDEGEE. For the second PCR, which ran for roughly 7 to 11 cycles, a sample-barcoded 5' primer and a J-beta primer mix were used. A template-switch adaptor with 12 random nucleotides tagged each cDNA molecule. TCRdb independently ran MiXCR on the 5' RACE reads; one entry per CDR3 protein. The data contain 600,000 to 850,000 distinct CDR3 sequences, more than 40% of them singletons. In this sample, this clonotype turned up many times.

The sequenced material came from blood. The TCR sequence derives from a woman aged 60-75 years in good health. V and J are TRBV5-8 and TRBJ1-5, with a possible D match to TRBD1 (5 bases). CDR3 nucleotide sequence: TGTGCCAGCACGGGGGGGGAGAAGCCCCAGCATTTT. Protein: CASTGGEKPQHF.